This TCR beta chain was retrieved from a study of shared clonotypes between healthy human individuals. Broader study findings: The study found about 5% of naive CD4 clonotypes shared across a handful of donors.

To note about this clone: Its antigen is currently unknown.

All donors were healthy HIV-negative adults lacking recent acute infections or vaccinations. The study drew all its donors from Caucasian adults living in Nashville, Tennessee. Data came from immunoSEQ multiplex PCR; TCRdb stores just in-frame clones and leaves some out. This sample yields about 980,000 clones, of which around three quarters are seen a single time; approximately 1.5% belongs to the top ten. Germline CDR1 and CDR2: SNHLY and FYNNEI. V was cut by 6 bases and J by 0 bases, with 15 bases left in between. CDR3 length: 15 residues. This TCR was sampled from a man younger than 35 in good health. The rearrangement joins TRBV2 to TRBJ2-7; the D is unclear. Sequences were obtained from memory CD4+ T cells sorted from blood. Subset: CD45RA-negative fraction. DNA for the CDR3: TGTGCCAGCAGGGCCGGACGGTTCAGCTCCTACGAGCAGTACTTC. Translating it yields CASRAGRFSSYEQYF.